A selection of T cell receptor beta chains follows, all from one sample in a study of vaccination and CD4 T cells after COVID-19. These TCRs' antigens remain unknown. Each CDR3 protein gets one entry after TCRdb re-called the PCR reads with MiXCR. The data contain nearly 25,000 distinct CDR3 sequences, less than 40% of them seen just once; the ten biggest clones take up around 2.9%. Specimen: CD4+ T cells from blood, cultured in vitro, collected about 7 months after SARS-CoV-2 vaccination. Source of these receptors: a human donor who had recovered from COVID-19. CDR3s include the opening cysteine and the closing phenylalanine or tryptophan. A D gene is named only where the DNA matches it firmly. Expanded clones get a size class; other rows say once, few or many, or leave the size out.

clone size | D gene | J gene | V gene | CDR3 protein | CDR3 DNA
- | - | TRBJ2-1 | TRBV28 | CASTPNAGYEQFF | TGTGCCAGCACCCCCAATGCGGGATATGAGCAGTTCTTC
- | - | TRBJ2-1 | TRBV6-1 | CASSEEGLRLNEQFF | TGTGCCAGCAGTGAAGAAGGACTTCGGTTAAATGAGCAGTTCTTC
- | - | TRBJ1-5 | TRBV28 | CASSFLWQSNQPQHF | TGTGCCAGCAGTTTCCTGTGGCAGTCCAATCAGCCCCAGCATTTT
- | - | TRBJ1-2 | TRBV6-1 | CASSAASDGYYGYTF | TGTGCCAGCAGTGCCGCCTCCGACGGGTACTATGGCTACACCTTC
few | - | TRBJ2-5 | TRBV4-1 | CASSQVAFLETQYF | TGCGCCAGCAGCCAAGTTGCGTTCTTAGAGACCCAGTACTTC
- | - | TRBJ1-1 | TRBV28 | CASISGLNTEAFF | TGTGCCAGCATATCAGGGTTGAACACTGAAGCTTTCTTT
medium-sized | TRBD1 | TRBJ1-6 | TRBV7-9 | CASSLATGGDSPLHF | TGTGCCAGCAGCTTAGCAACAGGGGGCGATTCACCCCTCCACTTT
- | - | TRBJ2-7 | TRBV27 | CASSSPTETYEQYF | TGTGCCAGCAGTTCACCGACAGAGACCTACGAGCAGTACTTC
- | TRBD1 | TRBJ2-7 | TRBV12-3/TRBV12-4 | CASSTQGQGGPRQYF | TGTGCCAGCAGTACCCAGGGACAGGGAGGGCCCAGGCAGTACTTC
few | TRBD2 | TRBJ2-7 | TRBV6-5 | CASSYLREKDEQYF | TGTGCCAGCAGTTACCTGCGGGAGAAGGACGAGCAGTACTTC
few | TRBD2 | TRBJ2-1 | TRBV7-3 | CASSLGTSGNEQFF | TGTGCCAGCAGCTTAGGGACTAGCGGAAATGAGCAGTTCTTC
few | TRBD2 | TRBJ2-1 | TRBV10-3 | CAIRVSGRRDNEQFF | TGTGCCATCAGAGTTAGCGGGAGGAGGGACAATGAGCAGTTCTTC
- | - | TRBJ1-2 | TRBV21-1 | CASSHSGTGSNGYTF | TGTGCCAGCAGCCATTCCGGGACAGGGTCTAATGGCTACACCTTC
- | - | TRBJ2-3 | TRBV7-3 | CASSRTRSDTQYF | TGTGCCAGCAGCCGTACACGATCAGATACGCAGTATTTT
few | - | TRBJ1-1 | TRBV7-3 | CASSDSMNTEAFF | TGTGCCAGCAGCGACAGCATGAACACTGAAGCTTTCTTT
- | TRBD1 | TRBJ1-2 | TRBV19 | CASSIGPGGPYGYTF | TGTGCCAGTAGTATCGGTCCAGGGGGCCCCTATGGCTACACCTTC
- | - | TRBJ2-5 | TRBV28 | CASREGAVRTQYF | TGTGCCAGCAGGGAGGGGGCGGTCCGGACCCAGTACTTC
once | TRBD2 | TRBJ2-7 | TRBV7-2 | CASRPAGQESYEQYF | TGTGCCAGCAGGCCAGCGGGGCAGGAGTCCTACGAGCAGTACTTC
few | - | TRBJ2-5 | TRBV29-1 | CSVEELQETQYF | TGCAGCGTTGAAGAATTACAAGAGACCCAGTACTTC
- | - | TRBJ2-5 | TRBV5-4 | CASSTPLPGRGETQYF | TGTGCCAGCAGTACACCCCTCCCCGGCCGAGGGGAGACCCAGTACTTC
- | TRBD1 | TRBJ2-5 | TRBV9 | CASSPTGDRTQYF | TGTGCCAGCAGCCCTACAGGGGACAGGACCCAGTACTTC
few | - | TRBJ2-5 | TRBV2 | CASPGQETQYF | TGTGCCAGCCCAGGACAAGAGACCCAGTACTTC
many | TRBD2 | TRBJ2-5 | TRBV7-9 | CASSPSGGGETQYF | TGTGCCAGCAGCCCATCGGGGGGGGGAGAGACCCAGTACTTC
- | - | TRBJ1-1 | TRBV19 | CASRPGGKYDTEAFF | TGTGCCAGTAGACCAGGTGGTAAGTACGACACTGAAGCTTTCTTT
medium-sized | - | TRBJ2-5 | TRBV7-2 | CASSRGARQETQYF | TGTGCCAGCAGCCGAGGCGCTCGGCAAGAGACCCAGTACTTC
- | TRBD1 | TRBJ1-3 | TRBV19 | CASSQDRAGNTIYF | TGTGCCAGTAGCCAGGACAGGGCTGGAAACACCATATATTTT
- | - | TRBJ2-1 | TRBV5-4 | CASSLRKLGANEQFF | TGTGCCAGCAGCTTGCGGAAACTAGGGGCAAATGAGCAGTTCTTC
few | - | TRBJ2-5 | TRBV7-2 | CASSPTGLGTQYF | TGTGCCAGCAGCCCGACGGGACTTGGGACCCAGTACTTC
few | TRBD1 | TRBJ1-2 | TRBV28 | CASNPQGPRYGYTF | TGTGCCAGCAACCCACAGGGGCCGAGGTATGGCTACACCTTC
few | - | TRBJ1-5 | TRBV20-1 | CSARGPRAQHF | TGCAGTGCTAGAGGGCCCCGGGCCCAGCATTTT
few | - | TRBJ1-1 | TRBV20-1 | CSAREGVGAPTEAFF | TGCAGTGCTAGAGAGGGGGTGGGGGCGCCCACTGAAGCTTTCTTT
few | TRBD1 | TRBJ2-7 | TRBV7-2 | CASSPDRPYEQYF | TGTGCCAGCAGCCCGGACAGGCCCTACGAGCAGTACTTC
medium-sized | - | TRBJ1-2 | TRBV4-1 | CASSQERAVGNYGYTF | TGCGCCAGCAGCCAAGAAAGGGCAGTGGGGAACTATGGCTACACCTTC
- | - | TRBJ1-5 | TRBV20-1 | CSARVGGNQPQHF | TGCAGTGCTAGAGTGGGAGGGAATCAGCCCCAGCATTTT
- | - | TRBJ1-6 | TRBV18 | CASSPPTVSNSPLHF | TGTGCCAGCTCACCACCGACAGTAAGTAATTCACCCCTCCACTTT
- | - | TRBJ1-5 | TRBV28 | CASKVRDTRNQPQHF | TGTGCCAGCAAAGTGCGGGACACGCGCAATCAGCCCCAGCATTTT
few | - | TRBJ1-5 | TRBV6-1 | CASRRREGQPQHF | TGTGCCAGCAGGCGGAGAGAGGGTCAGCCCCAGCATTTT
few | - | TRBJ2-1 | TRBV7-2 | CASSPGSSYNEQFF | TGTGCCAGCAGTCCAGGGAGCTCCTACAATGAGCAGTTCTTC
- | TRBD1 | TRBJ1-5 | TRBV20-1 | CSAAGQGDQPQHF | TGCAGTGCCGCGGGACAGGGGGATCAGCCCCAGCATTTT
- | - | TRBJ2-1 | TRBV11-3 | CASSLGAAAHNEQFF | TGTGCCAGCAGCTTAGGAGCGGCAGCTCACAATGAGCAGTTCTTC
few | - | TRBJ1-5 | TRBV28 | CASSLLGMLSNQPQHF | TGTGCCAGCAGTTTATTGGGGATGCTGAGCAATCAGCCCCAGCATTTT
- | TRBD2 | TRBJ2-7 | TRBV20-1 | CSARAPSGNYEQYF | TGCAGTGCTAGAGCGCCCAGCGGGAACTACGAGCAGTACTTC
few | TRBD2 | TRBJ2-7 | TRBV7-2 | CASSPQGTSVSYEQYF | TGTGCCAGCAGCCCTCAAGGGACTAGCGTGTCCTACGAGCAGTACTTC
- | TRBD1 | TRBJ2-5 | TRBV18 | CASSPRTGGEETQYF | TGTGCCAGCTCACCGAGAACAGGGGGCGAGGAGACCCAGTACTTC
few | - | TRBJ1-1 | TRBV19 | CASSADSSTEAFF | TGTGCCAGTAGTGCGGACAGTAGCACTGAAGCTTTCTTT
- | - | TRBJ2-6 | TRBV7-8 | CASSHDQGSANVLTF | TGTGCCAGCAGCCACGACCAGGGGTCCGCCAACGTCCTGACTTTC
- | - | TRBJ1-1 | TRBV6-1 | CASSPLTANTEAFF | TGTGCCAGCAGCCCATTGACCGCGAACACTGAAGCTTTCTTT
few | - | TRBJ2-5 | TRBV7-9 | CASSLTPAETQYF | TGTGCCAGCAGCCTAACTCCCGCGGAGACCCAGTACTTC
few | TRBD1 | TRBJ2-7 | TRBV20-1 | CSVNRGRDEQYF | TGCAGTGTTAACAGGGGGCGAGACGAGCAGTACTTC
few | TRBD1 | TRBJ2-5 | TRBV20-1 | CSASAGGKTQYF | TGCAGTGCTAGCGCAGGGGGTAAGACCCAGTACTTC
- | - | TRBJ2-7 | TRBV4-1 | CASSQKAEGSYEQYF | TGCGCCAGCAGCCAAAAAGCGGAGGGGTCGTACGAGCAGTACTTC
- | TRBD1 | TRBJ2-3 | TRBV20-1 | CSARTGQRVADTQYF | TGCAGTGCAAGGACGGGACAGAGGGTTGCAGATACGCAGTATTTT
- | TRBD2 | TRBJ2-7 | TRBV6-2/TRBV6-3 | CASRVAGPYEQYF | TGTGCCAGCAGAGTAGCGGGTCCCTACGAGCAGTACTTC
- | - | TRBJ2-1 | TRBV24-1 | CATSVNPVGWRITNNEQFF | TGTGCCACCAGTGTCAATCCAGTAGGGTGGCGGATTACCAACAATGAGCAGTTCTTC
- | - | TRBJ2-3 | TRBV20-1 | CSARDGPSAADTQYF | TGCAGTGCTAGAGATGGCCCTAGCGCGGCAGATACGCAGTATTTT
- | - | TRBJ2-7 | TRBV15 | CATSINMGGYEQYF | TGTGCCACCAGCATCAATATGGGAGGCTACGAGCAGTACTTC
- | - | TRBJ2-3 | TRBV6-2/TRBV6-3 | CASSDRVEDTQYF | TGTGCCAGCAGTGATCGTGTGGAAGATACGCAGTATTTT